Listed below are T cell receptor beta chains from one sample, sequenced in a study of blood T cell repertoires in COVID-19. The data were produced by immunoSEQ multiplex PCR, yet TCRdb's version contains in-frame clones alone and is incomplete. The data show about 140,000 clones, 60% to 80% seen once. Source material: PBMCs or T cells enriched from blood (not recorded which). These receptor sequences come from a woman aged 50 to 65 who had recovered from COVID-19. CDR3s include the opening cysteine and the closing phenylalanine or tryptophan. D genes are given only for firm matches. Clone size is not always given. Where it is, it says once, few, many or a class for expanded clones.

CDR3 length	V gene	J gene	clone size	D gene	CDR3 protein	CDR3 DNA
14	TRBV9	TRBJ2-3	few	.	CASSVLGRTDTQYF	TGTGCCAGCAGCGTACTAGGCCGCACAGATACGCAGTATTTT
15	TRBV6-2/TRBV6-3	TRBJ1-1	.	.	CASRPTEGSSTEAFF	TGTGCCAGCAGACCTACAGAGGGATCTAGCACTGAAGCTTTCTTT
12	TRBV10-1	TRBJ1-2	.	.	CASNRSNYGYTF	TGCGCCAGCAATCGGTCTAACTATGGCTACACCTTC
16	TRBV7-3	TRBJ2-1	.	.	CASSFSRTPSINEQFF	TGTGCCAGCAGCTTTAGTAGGACACCTAGTATCAATGAGCAGTTCTTC
15	TRBV19	TRBJ1-5	.	TRBD1	CASSTLGQGNQPQHF	TGTGCCAGTAGTACCCTGGGACAGGGAAATCAGCCCCAGCATTTT
15	TRBV7-9	TRBJ1-2	.	TRBD1	CASSSGTGTNYGYTF	TGTGCCAGCAGCTCCGGGACAGGGACTAACTATGGCTACACCTTC
11	TRBV3-1/TRBV3-2	TRBJ2-1	.	.	CASMLSDEQFF	TGTGCCAGCATGCTCTCGGATGAGCAGTTCTTC
14	TRBV19	TRBJ2-7	.	.	CASSIGGGAYEQYF	TGTGCCAGTAGTATAGGTGGCGGGGCCTACGAGCAGTACTTC
14	TRBV19	TRBJ1-5	.	TRBD1	CASSIGTGNQPQHF	TGTGCCAGTAGTATAGGGACAGGAAATCAGCCCCAGCATTTT
15	TRBV28	TRBJ1-2	.	TRBD1	CASTTGGRANYGYTF	TGTGCCAGCACGACAGGGGGCCGGGCTAACTATGGCTACACCTTC
13	TRBV5-1	TRBJ2-3	.	.	CASSGTSTDTQYF	TGCGCCAGCAGCGGGACTAGCACAGATACGCAGTATTTT
13	TRBV27	TRBJ1-1	.	.	CASTPDRSTEAFF	TGTGCCAGCACCCCGGACAGAAGCACTGAAGCTTTCTTT
14	TRBV5-4	TRBJ1-6	.	TRBD1	CASSSRDSNSPLHF	TGTGCCAGCAGCTCCAGGGACAGTAATTCACCCCTCCACTTT
18	TRBV2	TRBJ1-2	.	TRBD1	CASSDNRDRGPVNYGYTF	TGTGCCAGCAGTGATAACCGGGACAGGGGGCCTGTTAACTATGGCTACACCTTC
20	TRBV28	TRBJ1-5	few	TRBD1	CASTKLGGTGGYYSNQPQHF	TGTGCCAGCACCAAACTGGGAGGGACAGGGGGTTATTATAGCAATCAGCCCCAGCATTTT
16	TRBV7-8	TRBJ2-7	.	TRBD1	CASSSTGDRVDYEQYF	TGTGCCAGCAGCAGTACCGGGGACAGGGTCGACTACGAGCAGTACTTC
12	TRBV10-2	TRBJ2-7	.	.	CASSEAGNEQYF	TGCGCCAGCAGTGAGGCAGGAAACGAGCAGTACTTC
15	TRBV5-1	TRBJ2-1	.	.	CASSLSLAFYNEQFF	TGCGCCAGCAGCTTATCACTAGCATTTTACAATGAGCAGTTCTTC
16	TRBV24-1	TRBJ1-1	.	TRBD1	CATGLRGRRSNTEAFF	TGTGCCACCGGACTAAGGGGGCGGCGGTCCAACACTGAAGCTTTCTTT
11	TRBV30	TRBJ1-2	few	.	CAWGQNYGYTF	TGTGCCTGGGGACAGAACTATGGCTACACCTTC
15	TRBV19	TRBJ1-2	.	TRBD1	CASSIVDRGRNGYTF	TGTGCCAGTAGTATAGTGGACAGGGGGCGGAATGGCTACACCTTC
15	TRBV30	TRBJ2-2	.	.	CAWRTPGTPTGELFF	TGTGCCTGGAGAACCCCGGGGACACCTACCGGGGAGCTGTTTTTT
16	TRBV5-6	TRBJ2-5	few	TRBD2	CASSLWTSGSKETQYF	TGTGCCAGCAGCTTATGGACTAGCGGGAGCAAAGAGACCCAGTACTTC
16	TRBV11-2	TRBJ1-2	once	TRBD1	CASSVHTGAYNYGYTF	TGTGCCAGCAGCGTACATACAGGGGCCTATAACTATGGCTACACCTTC
16	TRBV5-1	TRBJ2-1	once	.	CASSPRRGSSYNEQFF	TGCGCCAGCAGTCCCCGAAGGGGGAGCTCCTACAATGAGCAGTTCTTC
13	TRBV5-6	TRBJ2-7	.	.	CASSFSGAREQYF	TGTGCCAGCAGCTTTTCAGGGGCGAGGGAGCAGTACTTC
15	TRBV18	TRBJ2-2	.	TRBD1	CASSPQGLGTGELFF	TGTGCCAGCTCCCCACAGGGGCTAGGCACCGGGGAGCTGTTTTTT
15	TRBV11-3	TRBJ1-1	few	.	CASNTGGLINTEAFF	TGTGCCAGCAACACGGGGGGACTGATTAACACTGAAGCTTTCTTT
13	TRBV6-5	TRBJ2-1	.	TRBD2	CASTLPGGNEQFF	TGTGCCAGCACCCTCCCGGGAGGCAATGAGCAGTTCTTC